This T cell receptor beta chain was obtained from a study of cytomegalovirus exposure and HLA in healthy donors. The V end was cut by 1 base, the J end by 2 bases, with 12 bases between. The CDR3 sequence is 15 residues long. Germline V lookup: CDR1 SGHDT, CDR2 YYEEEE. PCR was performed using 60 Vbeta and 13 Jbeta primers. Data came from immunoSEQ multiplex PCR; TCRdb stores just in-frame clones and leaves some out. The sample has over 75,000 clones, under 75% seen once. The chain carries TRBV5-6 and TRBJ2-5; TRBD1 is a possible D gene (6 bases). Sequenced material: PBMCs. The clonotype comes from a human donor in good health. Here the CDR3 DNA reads TGTGCCAGCAGCTTGCAGACGACAGGACAAGAGACCCAGTACTTC. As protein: CASSLQTTGQETQYF. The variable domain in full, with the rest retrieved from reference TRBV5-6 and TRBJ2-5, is DAGVTQSPTHLIKTRGQQVTLRCSPKSGHDTVSWYQQALGQGPQFIFQYYEEEERQRGNFPDRFSGHQFPNYSSELNVNALLLGDSALYLCASSLQTTGQETQYFGPGTRLLVL.